The next 27 T cell receptor beta chains were all read from a single sample in a study of CD8 T cells in ankylosing spondylitis. In TCRdb, the 5' RACE reads were re-called with MiXCR into one record per CDR3 protein. This repertoire shows 200,000 to 300,000 distinct CDR3 sequences, about 10% found once; its top ten account for less than 3%. The sample comprised blood, either unsorted or a sorted T cell fraction (not recorded which). These receptors came from a male donor with ankylosing spondylitis or in good health (not recorded which).

There are a few counts of this clonotype. V usage is TRBV3-1 and J usage is TRBJ2-7; D possibly corresponds to TRBD1 (5 bases). CDR3 length: 14 residues. Trimming removed 1 base from V and 2 bases from J, with 9 bases in between. The germline gives CDR1 LGHDT, CDR2 YNNKEL (reference sequence). The CDR3 spells CASSQVPRAYEQYF. The DNA for the CDR3 is TGTGCCAGCAGCCAAGTCCCCAGGGCCTACGAGCAGTACTTC.

This clonotype was observed many times. The chain links TRBV5-1 to TRBJ2-2, with TRBD1 matching over 7 bases. The CDR3 is 14 residues long. The ends lost 5 bases at V and 6 bases at J; junction bases unmatched: 7. Germline V gene data show CDR1 as SGHRS and CDR2 as YFSETQ. CDR3 in DNA: TGCGCCAGCAGAGACAGGGTAGGCGCCGGGGAGCTGTTTTTT. Translating it yields CASRDRVGAGELFF.

This clonotype occurred many times. V usage is TRBV25-1 and J usage is TRBJ1-6; TRBD1 matches 8 bases. The V segment lost 6 bases and the J segment 10 bases; nucleotides outside the gene matches: 20. CDR3 length: 18 residues. The germline CDR1 and CDR2 sequences are MGHDK and SYGVNS. The CDR3: CASRSGGGPGQGRSPLHF. CDR3 DNA sequence: TGTGCCAGCAGGTCTGGGGGGGGTCCAGGACAGGGAAGATCACCCCTCCACTTT. Full variable domain (rest looked up from reference TRBV25-1 and TRBJ1-6): EADIYQTPRYLVIGTGKKITLECSQTMGHDKMYWYQQDPGMELHLIHYSYGVNSTEKGDLSSESTVSRIRTEHFPLTLESARPSHTSQYLCASRSGGGPGQGRSPLHFGNGTRLTVT.

This clonotype is a singleton in its sample. This chain joins TRBV11-1 and TRBJ2-1; 11 bases fit TRBD2. CDR3 length: 16 residues. The ends lost 6 bases at V and 3 bases at J; junction bases unmatched: 7. Germline CDR1 SGHAT, CDR2 FQDESV (reference sequence). In DNA, the CDR3 is TGTGCCAGCAGTTTCATGGGACTAGCGGACTACAATGAGCAGTTCTTC. It encodes CASSFMGLADYNEQFF.

The rearrangement uses TRBV6-1 and TRBJ2-7, with 7 nucleotides matching TRBD2. This CDR3 has 16 amino acids. Germline V gives CDR1 MNHNS, CDR2 SASEGT. J lost 5 bases, V lost 5 bases, and 15 bases had no gene match. The CDR3 DNA reads as TGTGCCAGCAGTCCTCCGAGGGCGGGAGTAATCCACGAGCAGTACTTC. Translated, it gives CASSPPRAGVIHEQYF.

This clonotype has ten or more counts. The gene calls are TRBV20-1 and TRBJ2-3, with 7 positions matching TRBD1. J gave up 2 bases and V 1 base, and 3 bases lay outside the gene matches. The CDR3 covers 14 residues. Germline V CDR1 and CDR2: DFQATT, SNEGSKA (reference sequence). DNA of the CDR3: TGCAGTGCTAGAGTAGGGGGCGTCACAGATACGCAGTATTTT. Protein: CSARVGGVTDTQYF.

The chain uses TRBV7-2 and TRBJ2-2; no reliable D call. Germline CDR1 and CDR2: SGHTA and FQGNSA. The V end lost 0 bases, the J end lost 6 bases, and 2 bases lay between the germline ends. There are 12 residues in the CDR3. This CDR3 reads CASSLASGELFF. The DNA for the CDR3 is TGTGCCAGCAGCTTAGCCTCCGGGGAGCTGTTTTTT.

This clonotype was recorded many times. This chain links TRBV2 with TRBJ2-1; 9 bases line up with TRBD1. Germline trimming cut 3 bases from V and 9 bases from J; bases unmatched to any gene: 9. The CDR3 consists of 15 residues. CDR1 is SNHLY and CDR2 is FYNNEI in the germline V gene. The CDR3 sequence: CASSEVGTGKFEQFF. The CDR3 region has the DNA TGTGCCAGCAGTGAGGTCGGGACAGGGAAGTTTGAGCAGTTCTTC.

V usage is TRBV20-1 and J usage is TRBJ2-7, with 11 bases aligning to TRBD2. The CDR3 spans 15 residues. Germline trimming cut 0 bases from V and 7 bases from J; bases unmatched to any gene: 8. Germline CDR1 and CDR2: DFQATT and SNEGSKA (reference sequence). The CDR3 is CSARDITSGREEQYF. CDR3 coding DNA: TGCAGTGCTAGAGATATCACTAGCGGGAGAGAGGAGCAGTACTTC.

This clonotype was seen ten or more times. This chain joins TRBV2 and TRBJ2-7; D might be TRBD2 (6 bases). Trimming removed 2 bases from V and 2 bases from J, with 10 bases in between. There are 14 residues in the CDR3. Germline CDR1 and CDR2: SNHLY and FYNNEI. DNA of the CDR3: TGTGCCAGCAGTGAAATGGGACTTCCCTACGAGCAGTACTTC. Translating it yields CASSEMGLPYEQYF.

This clonotype occurred a few times. The V and J genes are TRBV6-4 and TRBJ1-5, with D hard to call. The length of the CDR3 is 15 residues. From germline, CDR1 is MRHNA and CDR2 SNTAGT. Trimming left V 3 bases short and J 4 bases short, with 13 bases between. The CDR3 sequence is CASSERQLDNQPQHF. CDR3 DNA: TGTGCCAGCAGTGAAAGGCAGCTAGATAATCAGCCCCAGCATTTT.

Many counts were recorded for this clonotype. J is TRBJ1-2 and V is TRBV9, with D uncertain. CDR1 is SGDLS, CDR2 YYNGEE, per germline. Trimming left V 7 bases short and J 8 bases short, with 15 bases between. The CDR3 is 12 amino acids. DNA of the CDR3: TGTGCCAGCTCCACTTCGGGAGGGGGCTACACCTTC. Amino acids: CASSTSGGGYTF.

Ten or more counts support this clonotype. This sequence joins TRBV6-5 and TRBJ1-1; D unresolved. The CDR3 runs to 13 residues. Germline CDR1 and CDR2: MNHEY and SVGAGI. V lost 4 bases and J lost 1, with 7 bases in between. In DNA, the CDR3 is TGTGCCAGCAGTTCTCCAGCGAACACTGAAGCTTTCTTT. Its translation is CASSSPANTEAFF.

This clonotype was seen at least ten times. This chain links TRBV12-3 or TRBV12-4 with TRBJ2-2, with D uncertain. The CDR3 contains 15 residues. V dropped 10 bases and J dropped 0 bases, with 15 bases sitting between them. CDR3 sequence: CATRGGLANTGELFF. The CDR3 nucleotides are TGTGCCACCAGAGGTGGGCTCGCGAACACCGGGGAGCTGTTTTTT.

The chain carries TRBV30 and TRBJ1-5; D ambiguous. V dropped 1 base and J dropped 3 bases, with 7 bases sitting between them. Germline-derived CDR1 and CDR2 are GTSNPN and SVGIG (reference sequence). The CDR3 covers 13 residues. The CDR3 reads CAWSETVNQPQHF. The CDR3 DNA sequence: TGTGCCTGGAGTGAAACAGTCAATCAGCCCCAGCATTTT.

The chain carries TRBV10-3 and TRBJ1-2; D is uncertain. Germline V gene sequence: CDR1 ENHRY, CDR2 SYGVKD. Trimming cost V 6 bases and J 7 bases, with 15 bases left between them. CDR3 length: 13 amino acids. CDR3 sequence: CAISVDSEGGYTF. CDR3 DNA: TGTGCCATCAGCGTCGACTCCGAGGGTGGCTACACCTTC.

This clonotype was detected ten times or more. J is TRBJ1-5 and V is TRBV20-1, with D tentatively TRBD1 (6 bases). The CDR3 has 12 residues. V dropped 4 bases and J dropped 6 bases, with 10 bases sitting between them. Germline CDR1 is DFQATT and CDR2 is SNEGSKA (reference sequence). This chain's CDR3 is CSAKGGGQPQHF. The CDR3 bases are TGCAGTGCTAAGGGAGGGGGTCAGCCCCAGCATTTT.

This clonotype was counted many times. The chain carries TRBV5-1 and TRBJ2-1; 10 bases agree with TRBD1. Germline V CDR1 and CDR2: SGHRS, YFSETQ. The CDR3 is made up of 14 amino acids. Unmatched junction bases numbered 6, after V lost 4 bases and J lost 8 bases. The CDR3 DNA reads as TGCGCCAGCAGCCCAAGACAGGGGGCGGATGAGCAGTTCTTC. Translation gives CASSPRQGADEQFF.

This clonotype has ten or more counts. The J gene is TRBJ2-3, the V gene TRBV24-1; 10 bases agree with TRBD1. V lost 3 bases and J lost 4; bases outside the gene matches: 6. Germline CDR1 KGHDR, CDR2 SFDVKD. The CDR3 spans 16 residues. The CDR3 DNA follows: TGTGCCACCAGTGATCCCCGGGACAGGGGACCAGATACGCAGTATTTT. Protein: CATSDPRDRGPDTQYF.

This clonotype was found many times. The chain uses TRBV20-1 and TRBJ1-1; D may be TRBD1 (5 bases). CDR1 and CDR2 (germline): DFQATT, SNEGSKA (reference sequence). The V and J ends lost 2 bases and 5 bases respectively, with 12 bases between them. This CDR3 is 13 amino acids long. Here the CDR3 reads CSARPQGGTEAFF. CDR3 coding DNA: TGCAGTGCTAGACCCCAGGGAGGGACTGAAGCTTTCTTT.

This clonotype was seen only a few times. Here the CDR3 DNA reads TGTGCCATCAGTCCTTTCTCGACCACCTCGGGGGGTGAGCAGTTCTTC. Residues: CAISPFSTTSGGEQFF. The V and J genes are TRBV10-3 and TRBJ2-1, with 7 bases matching TRBD2. This CDR3 contains 16 residues. The trim removed 5 bases at V and 9 bases at J, leaving 16 bases unmatched. Germline CDR1 ENHRY, CDR2 SYGVKD.

This clonotype was counted ten times or more. The CDR3 region is CAISERGWTDTQYF. CDR3 nucleotide sequence: TGTGCCATCAGTGAGAGGGGATGGACAGATACGCAGTATTTT. The V and J genes are TRBV10-3 and TRBJ2-3; maybe TRBD1 (5 bases). V was shortened by 2 bases and J by 3 bases, with 9 bases between the two germline ends. CDR3 length: 14 amino acids. CDR1 is ENHRY and CDR2 is SYGVKD in the germline V gene.

Ten or more counts support this clonotype. The rearrangement joins TRBV5-1 to TRBJ2-1, with D perhaps TRBD1 (6 bases). Germline V lookup: CDR1 SGHRS, CDR2 YFSETQ. V lost 1 base and J lost 8, with 16 bases in between. The CDR3 runs 15 residues. Here the CDR3 DNA reads TGCGCCAGCAGCTTGTTACTAGAGGGGGTCGATGAGCAGTTCTTC. Protein sequence: CASSLLLEGVDEQFF.

The sample holds many counts of this clonotype. This chain links TRBV12-3 or TRBV12-4 with TRBJ1-2; 8 bases agree with TRBD1. V was pared by 3 bases and J by 4 bases, with 1 base of the junction left unmatched. The CDR3 spans 13 residues. As DNA, the CDR3 is TGTGCCAGCAGTTTGACAGGGGCCTATGGCTACACCTTC. Its translation is CASSLTGAYGYTF.

The chain employs TRBV30 and TRBJ2-7, with 11 bases that match TRBD2. This CDR3 region has 15 residues. Germline assignment: CDR1 GTSNPN and CDR2 SVGIG (reference sequence). J gave up 4 bases and V 2 bases, and 7 bases lay outside the gene matches. CDR3 in DNA: TGTGCCTGGAGTCACGGGACTAGCGGCAGATACGAGCAGTACTTC. Translated, it gives CAWSHGTSGRYEQYF. The full variable domain, rest sourced from reference TRBV30 and TRBJ2-7, is SQTIHQWPATLVQPVGSPLSLECTVEGTSNPNLYWYRQAAGRGLQLLFYSVGIGQISSEVPQNLSASRPQDRQFILSSKKLLLSDSGFYLCAWSHGTSGRYEQYFGPGTRLTVT.

This clonotype was seen more than once but under ten times. This rearrangement joins TRBV18 to TRBJ2-7, with D possibly TRBD1 on 6 matching bases. Trimming left V 4 bases short and J 0 bases short, with 13 bases between. Germline loops: CDR1 KGHSH, CDR2 LQKENI. The CDR3 has 15 amino acids. The CDR3 DNA reads as TGTGCCAGCTCACGCGGCACAGGGAGCTCCTACGAGCAGTACTTC. Its translation: CASSRGTGSSYEQYF. The complete variable domain, with remaining parts taken from reference TRBV18 and TRBJ2-7, reads NAGVMQNPRHLVRRRGQEARLRCSPMKGHSHVYWYRQLPEEGLKFMVYLQKENIIDESGMPKERFSAEFPKEGPSILRIQQVVRGDSAAYFCASSRGTGSSYEQYFGPGTRLTVT.

Of note for this clonotype: Since a much larger clone is just one base distant, this may be a read error. This chain links TRBV30 with TRBJ1-1, with D unclear. Germline CDR1 reads GTSNPN; CDR2 reads SVGIG (reference sequence). Trimming stripped 3 bases from V and 4 bases from J, with 12 bases between. This CDR3 comprises 13 residues. The CDR3 reads CAWSLALSTEAFF. The DNA for the CDR3 is TGTGCCTGGAGCCTAGCCTTGAGCACTGAAGCTTTCTTT.